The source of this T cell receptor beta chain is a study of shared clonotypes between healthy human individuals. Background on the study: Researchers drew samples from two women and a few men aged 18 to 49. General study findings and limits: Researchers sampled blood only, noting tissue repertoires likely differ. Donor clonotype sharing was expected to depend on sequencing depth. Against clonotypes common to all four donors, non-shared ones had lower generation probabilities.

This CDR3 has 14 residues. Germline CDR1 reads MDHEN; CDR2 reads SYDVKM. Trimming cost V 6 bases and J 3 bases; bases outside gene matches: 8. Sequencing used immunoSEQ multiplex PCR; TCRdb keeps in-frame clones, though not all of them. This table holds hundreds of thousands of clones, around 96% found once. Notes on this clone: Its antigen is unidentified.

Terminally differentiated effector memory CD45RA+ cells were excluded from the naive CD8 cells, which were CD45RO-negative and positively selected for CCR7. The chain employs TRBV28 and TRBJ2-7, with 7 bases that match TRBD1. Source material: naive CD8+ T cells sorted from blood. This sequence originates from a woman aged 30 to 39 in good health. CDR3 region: CASSRTGEYYEQYF. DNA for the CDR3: TGTGCCAGCAGCCGCACAGGGGAGTACTACGAGCAGTACTTC.